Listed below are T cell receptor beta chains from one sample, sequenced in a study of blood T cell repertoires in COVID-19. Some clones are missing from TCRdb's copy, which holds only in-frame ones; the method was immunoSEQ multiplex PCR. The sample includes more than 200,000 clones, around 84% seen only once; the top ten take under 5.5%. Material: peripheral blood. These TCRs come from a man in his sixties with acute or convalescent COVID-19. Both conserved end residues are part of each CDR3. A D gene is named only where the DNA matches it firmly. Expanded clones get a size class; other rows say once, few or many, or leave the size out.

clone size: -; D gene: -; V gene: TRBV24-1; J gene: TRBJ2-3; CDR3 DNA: TGTGCCACCAGTGATTCGGCGGCAGATACGCAGTATTTT; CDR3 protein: CATSDSAADTQYF
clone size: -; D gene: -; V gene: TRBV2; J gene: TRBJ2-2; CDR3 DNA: TGTGCCAGCAGCTTGAGCGGGACCGGGGAGCTGTTTTTT; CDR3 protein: CASSLSGTGELFF
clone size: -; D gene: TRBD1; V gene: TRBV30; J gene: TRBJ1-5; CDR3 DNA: TGTGCCTGGCAGCTCCCAGGGGGCTATCAGCCCCAGCATTTT; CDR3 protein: CAWQLPGGYQPQHF
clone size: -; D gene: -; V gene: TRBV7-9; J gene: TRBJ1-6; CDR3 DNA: TGTGCCAGCAGCTCGACAGCTCCTTATAATTCACCCCTCCACTTT; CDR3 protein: CASSSTAPYNSPLHF
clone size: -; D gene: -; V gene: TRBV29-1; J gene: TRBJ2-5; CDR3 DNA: TGCAGCGCTCCTAGGGGATCGGGCCAAGAGACCCAGTACTTC; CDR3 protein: CSAPRGSGQETQYF
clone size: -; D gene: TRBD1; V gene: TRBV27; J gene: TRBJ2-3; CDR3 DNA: TGTGCCAGCAGTTTATGGGGACAGGGAGGAGATACGCAGTATTTT; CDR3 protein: CASSLWGQGGDTQYF
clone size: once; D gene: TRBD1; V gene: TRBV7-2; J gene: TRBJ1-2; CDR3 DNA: TGTGCCAGCAGCTTTGGGACAGGGCAGAAACCTGGCTACACCTTC; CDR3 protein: CASSFGTGQKPGYTF
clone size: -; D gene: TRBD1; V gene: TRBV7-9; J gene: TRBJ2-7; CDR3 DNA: TGTGCCAGCAGCTTAGGACAGGGGGTCCACGAGCAGTACTTC; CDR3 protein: CASSLGQGVHEQYF
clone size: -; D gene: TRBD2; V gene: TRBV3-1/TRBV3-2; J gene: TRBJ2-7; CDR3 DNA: TGTGCCAGCAGCCAAGATAGTGCGCGACTAGCCGACGAGCAGTACTTC; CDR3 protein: CASSQDSARLADEQYF
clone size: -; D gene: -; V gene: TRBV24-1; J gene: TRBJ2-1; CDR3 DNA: TGTGCCCCGAGCTACTACAATGAGCAGTTCTTC; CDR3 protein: CAPSYYNEQFF
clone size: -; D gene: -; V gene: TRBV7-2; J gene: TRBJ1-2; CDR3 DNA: TGTGCCAGCAGCTTAGATGTCCGGACAGTACCTAACTATGGCTACACCTTC; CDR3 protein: CASSLDVRTVPNYGYTF
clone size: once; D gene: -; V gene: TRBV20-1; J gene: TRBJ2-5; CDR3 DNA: TGCAGTGCTAGAGATCTCGAGACCCAGTACTTC; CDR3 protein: CSARDLETQYF
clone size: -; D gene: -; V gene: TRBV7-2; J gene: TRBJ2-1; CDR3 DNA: TGTGCCAGCAGCCTTTGGGGCCTGGAGCAGTTCTTC; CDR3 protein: CASSLWGLEQFF
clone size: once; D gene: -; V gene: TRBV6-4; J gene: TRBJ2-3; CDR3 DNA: TGTGCCAGCAGACGATCACCTTTAGTGCTAACAGATACGCAGTATTTT; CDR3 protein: CASRRSPLVLTDTQYF
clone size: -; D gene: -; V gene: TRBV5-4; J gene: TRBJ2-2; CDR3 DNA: TGTGCCAGCAGCTTGGGGGCCGCGAACACCGGGGAGCTGTTTTTT; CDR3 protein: CASSLGAANTGELFF
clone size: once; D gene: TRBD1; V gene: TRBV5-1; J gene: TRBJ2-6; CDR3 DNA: TGCGCCAGCAGCTCAAGGACAGGGGAGTTTGGGGCCAACGTCCTGACTTTC; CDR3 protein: CASSSRTGEFGANVLTF
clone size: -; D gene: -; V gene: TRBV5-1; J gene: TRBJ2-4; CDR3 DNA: TGCGCCAGCAGCTTGGACAATTTCAACATTCAGTACTTC; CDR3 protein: CASSLDNFNIQYF
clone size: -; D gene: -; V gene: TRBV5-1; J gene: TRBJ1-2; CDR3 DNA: TGCGCCAGCAGCTTGCATGGGGAGTATGGCTACACCTTC; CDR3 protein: CASSLHGEYGYTF
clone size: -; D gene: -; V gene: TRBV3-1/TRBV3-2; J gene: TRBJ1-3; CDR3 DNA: TGTGCCAGCAGCCTCGTGGCAGCTGGAAACACCATATATTTT; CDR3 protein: CASSLVAAGNTIYF
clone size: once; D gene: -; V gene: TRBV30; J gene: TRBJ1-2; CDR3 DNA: TGTGCCTGGAGTGCAGGACAATCATATGGCTACACCTTC; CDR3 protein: CAWSAGQSYGYTF
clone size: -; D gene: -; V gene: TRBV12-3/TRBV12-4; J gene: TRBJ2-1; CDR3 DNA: TGTGCCAGCACCTCGGCAGGGGCGGATGAGCAGTTCTTC; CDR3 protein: CASTSAGADEQFF
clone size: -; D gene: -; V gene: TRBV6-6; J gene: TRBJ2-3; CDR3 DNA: TGTGCCAGCAGTCCCCGTGTCTCTTGGTTTCGGGAGAGGGCAGATACGCAGTATTTT; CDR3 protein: CASSPRVSWFRERADTQYF
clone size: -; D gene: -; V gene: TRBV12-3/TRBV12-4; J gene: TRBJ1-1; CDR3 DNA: TGTGCCAGCAGTTTCACGGGACAAACTGAAGCTTTCTTT; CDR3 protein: CASSFTGQTEAFF
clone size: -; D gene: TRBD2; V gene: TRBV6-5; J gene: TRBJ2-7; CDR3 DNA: TGTGCCAGCAGTTACTCACTAGCGGGGCCCTCCTACGAGCAGTACTTC; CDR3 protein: CASSYSLAGPSYEQYF